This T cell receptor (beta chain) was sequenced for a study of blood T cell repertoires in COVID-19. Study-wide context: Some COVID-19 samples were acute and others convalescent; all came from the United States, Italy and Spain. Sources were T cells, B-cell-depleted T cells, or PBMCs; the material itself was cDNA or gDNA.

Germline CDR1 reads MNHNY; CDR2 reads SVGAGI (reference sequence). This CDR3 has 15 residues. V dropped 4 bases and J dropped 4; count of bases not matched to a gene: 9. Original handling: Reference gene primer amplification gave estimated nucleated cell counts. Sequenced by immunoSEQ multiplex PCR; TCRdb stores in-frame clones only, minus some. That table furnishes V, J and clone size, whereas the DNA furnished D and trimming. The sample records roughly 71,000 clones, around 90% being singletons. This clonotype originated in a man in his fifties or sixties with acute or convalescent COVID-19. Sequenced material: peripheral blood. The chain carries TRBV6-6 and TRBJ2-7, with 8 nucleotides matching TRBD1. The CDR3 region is CASSLGGQVGYEQYF. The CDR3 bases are TGTGCCAGCAGTTTGGGGGGACAGGTCGGGTACGAGCAGTACTTC.